This TCR beta chain was sequenced during a study of T cells in Graves' hyperthyroidism and ophthalmopathy. TCR beta CDR3 region amplification was performed from RNA transcripts. The TCR CDR3 first-round RT-PCR relied on the HTBI primer set. TCRdb analysed the multiplex PCR reads with MiXCR anew, one entry per CDR3 protein. The data hold 450,000 to 650,000 distinct CDR3 sequences, with 14% observed a single time. The sample holds many counts of this clonotype. Patients were excluded because of uncontrolled infection, other autoimmune disease, pregnancy or lactation. The receptor's source is a woman aged 18 to 35 with Graves' ophthalmopathy. Specimen: blood.

The CDR3 sequence: CASVTGLAGGNEQFF. CDR3 bases: TGTGCCAGCGTGACGGGACTAGCGGGAGGAAATGAGCAGTTCTTC. J is TRBJ2-1 and V is TRBV2; TRBD2 matches 15 bases. J was trimmed by 7 bases and V by 8 bases; bases with no gene match: 6. Per germline, CDR1 SNHLY and CDR2 FYNNEI. The CDR3 runs to 15 residues.